This TCR beta chain was captured by sequencing in a study of human T cells and chemical hapten exposure. Overall study results and limits: TCRs whose frequency exceeded 1 in 1000 remained the same following DPC sensitization. Expanded TCR counts at PT1 went up together with patch test score, a positive correlation.

Study processing details: The number of TCRs in each sample had a median of 95,638 and spanned about 23,224 to 690,600. TCRdb reanalysed the RACE reads using MiXCR and keeps one entry per CDR3 protein. The V and J calls here are based on TCRdb, not the publication. Of about 82,000 distinct CDR3 sequences listed, 10% to 15% were seen once; the top ten hold 5.7%. V lost 3 bases and J lost 1, with 10 bases in between. Germline CDR1 reads SQVTM; CDR2 reads ANQGSEA. This CDR3 region has 14 residues. This clonotype was seen a few times. Its antigen is still unknown. Time point reported: patch test 3, about 24 weeks after DPC sensitization. The treatment here: therapeutic diphenylcyclopropenone sensitization with weekly scalp DPC.

Sequencing was performed on whole blood, taken in connection with sensitization to the hapten diphenylcyclopropenone (DPC). The clonotype comes from a woman aged 50 to 65 with alopecia areata. Some clones in this sample may be carry-over from other donors' samples. The rearrangement joins TRBV29-1 to TRBJ1-3, with D uncertain. CDR3 DNA: TGCAGCGTTGACACCACGGAATCTGGAAACACCATATATTTT. Translating gives CSVDTTESGNTIYF.